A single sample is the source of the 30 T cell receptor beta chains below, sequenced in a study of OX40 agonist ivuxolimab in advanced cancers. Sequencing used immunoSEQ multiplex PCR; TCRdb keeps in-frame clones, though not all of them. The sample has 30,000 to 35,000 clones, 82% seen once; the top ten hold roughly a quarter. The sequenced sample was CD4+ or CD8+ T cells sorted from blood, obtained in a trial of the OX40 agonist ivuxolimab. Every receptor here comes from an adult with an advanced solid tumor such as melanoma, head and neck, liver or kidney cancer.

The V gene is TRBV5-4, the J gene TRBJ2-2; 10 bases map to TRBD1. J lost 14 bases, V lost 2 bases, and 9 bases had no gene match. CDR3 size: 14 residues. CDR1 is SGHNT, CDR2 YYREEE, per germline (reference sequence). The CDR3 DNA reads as TGTGCCAGCAGCTTTCTCTTGGGACAGGGGATTCTGTTTTTT. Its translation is CASSFLLGQGILFF. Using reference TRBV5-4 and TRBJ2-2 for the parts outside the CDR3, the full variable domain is ETGVTQSPTHLIKTRGQQVTLRCSSQSGHNTVSWYQQALGQGPQFIFQYYREEENGRGNFPPRFSGLQFPNYSSELNVNALELDDSALYLCASSFLLGQGILFFGEGSRLTVL.

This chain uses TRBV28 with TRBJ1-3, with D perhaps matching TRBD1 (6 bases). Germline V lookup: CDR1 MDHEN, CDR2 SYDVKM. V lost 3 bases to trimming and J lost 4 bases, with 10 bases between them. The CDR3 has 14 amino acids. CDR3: CASSFWGPGNTIYF. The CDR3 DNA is TGTGCCAGCAGTTTCTGGGGGCCCGGAAACACCATATATTTT.

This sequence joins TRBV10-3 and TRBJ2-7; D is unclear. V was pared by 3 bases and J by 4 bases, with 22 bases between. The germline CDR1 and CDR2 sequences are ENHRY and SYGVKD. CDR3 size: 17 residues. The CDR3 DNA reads TGTGCCATCAGTGAATGGGGAAAAGGGCCCATGGGATACGAGCAGTACTTC. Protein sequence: CAISEWGKGPMGYEQYF.

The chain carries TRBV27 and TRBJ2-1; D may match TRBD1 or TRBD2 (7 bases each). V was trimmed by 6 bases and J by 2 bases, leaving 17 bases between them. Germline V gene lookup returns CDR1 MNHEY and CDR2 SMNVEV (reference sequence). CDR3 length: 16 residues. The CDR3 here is CASSLLRGGPYNEQFF. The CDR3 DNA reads TGTGCCAGCAGCCTCCTCAGGGGGGGCCCCTACAATGAGCAGTTCTTC.

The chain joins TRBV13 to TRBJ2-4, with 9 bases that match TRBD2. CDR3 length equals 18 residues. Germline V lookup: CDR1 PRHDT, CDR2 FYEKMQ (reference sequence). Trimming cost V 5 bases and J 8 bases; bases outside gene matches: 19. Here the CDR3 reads CASSVTPPKSGRFDIQYF. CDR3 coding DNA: TGTGCCAGCAGCGTAACCCCCCCTAAGAGCGGGAGGTTTGACATTCAGTACTTC.

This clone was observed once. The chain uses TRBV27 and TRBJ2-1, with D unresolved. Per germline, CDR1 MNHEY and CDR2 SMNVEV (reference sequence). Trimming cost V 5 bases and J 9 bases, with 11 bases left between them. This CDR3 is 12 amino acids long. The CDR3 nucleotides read TGTGCCAGCAGTCCTCCCAGTGTTGAGCAGTTCTTC. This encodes CASSPPSVEQFF.

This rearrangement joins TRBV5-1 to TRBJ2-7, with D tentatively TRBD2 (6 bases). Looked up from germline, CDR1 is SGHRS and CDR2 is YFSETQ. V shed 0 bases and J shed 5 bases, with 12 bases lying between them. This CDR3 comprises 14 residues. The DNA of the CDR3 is TGCGCCAGCAGCTTGGGGGGCGGGAACCACGAGCAGTACTTC. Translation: CASSLGGGNHEQYF.

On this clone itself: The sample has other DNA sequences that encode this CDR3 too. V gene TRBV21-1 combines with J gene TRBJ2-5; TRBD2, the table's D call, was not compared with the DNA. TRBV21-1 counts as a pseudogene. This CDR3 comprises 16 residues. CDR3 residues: CASSVTSGTTQETQYF. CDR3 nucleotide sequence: TGTGCTAGCAGCGTAACTAGCGGGACTACCCAAGAGACCCAGTACTTC.

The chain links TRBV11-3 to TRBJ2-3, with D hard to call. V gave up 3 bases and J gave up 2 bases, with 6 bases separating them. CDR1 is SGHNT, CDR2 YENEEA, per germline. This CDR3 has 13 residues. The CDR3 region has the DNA TGTGCCAGCAGCTTCACGACCACAGATACGCAGTATTTT. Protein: CASSFTTTDTQYF.

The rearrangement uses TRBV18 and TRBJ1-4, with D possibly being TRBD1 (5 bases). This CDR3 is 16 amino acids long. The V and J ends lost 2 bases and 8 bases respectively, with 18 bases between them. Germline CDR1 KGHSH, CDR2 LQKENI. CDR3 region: CASSPISGGDEEKLFF. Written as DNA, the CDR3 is TGTGCCAGCTCACCAATCTCGGGGGGTGACGAAGAAAAACTGTTTTTT.

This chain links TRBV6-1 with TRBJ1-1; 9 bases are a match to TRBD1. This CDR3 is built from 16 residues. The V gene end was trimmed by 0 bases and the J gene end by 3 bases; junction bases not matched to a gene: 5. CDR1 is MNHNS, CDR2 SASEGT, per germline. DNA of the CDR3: TGTGCCAGCAGTGAAGCAGCGACAGGGGGTGACACTGAAGCTTTCTTT. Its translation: CASSEAATGGDTEAFF.

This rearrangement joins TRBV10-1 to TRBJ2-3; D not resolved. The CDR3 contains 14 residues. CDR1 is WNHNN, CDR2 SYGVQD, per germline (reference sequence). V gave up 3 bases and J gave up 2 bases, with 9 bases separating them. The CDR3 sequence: CASSDATITDTQYF. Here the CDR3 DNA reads TGCGCCAGCAGTGACGCGACCATCACAGATACGCAGTATTTT.

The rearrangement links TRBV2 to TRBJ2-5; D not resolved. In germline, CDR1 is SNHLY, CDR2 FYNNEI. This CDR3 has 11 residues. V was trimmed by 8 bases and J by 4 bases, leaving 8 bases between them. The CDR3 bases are TGTGCCAGCCTCGGCCCAGAGACCCAGTACTTC. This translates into CASLGPETQYF. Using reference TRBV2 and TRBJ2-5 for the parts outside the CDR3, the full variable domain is EPEVTQTPSHQVTQMGQEVILRCVPISNHLYFYWYRQILGQKVEFLVSFYNNEISEKSEIFDDQFSVERPDGSNFTLKIRSTKLEDSAMYFCASLGPETQYFGPGTRLLVL.

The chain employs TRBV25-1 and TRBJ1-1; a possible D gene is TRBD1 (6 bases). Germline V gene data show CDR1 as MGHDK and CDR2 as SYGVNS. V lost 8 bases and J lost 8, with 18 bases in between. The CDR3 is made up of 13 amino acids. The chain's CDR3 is CASLDSRLDEAFF. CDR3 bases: TGTGCCAGCCTGGACAGCCGCCTCGACGAAGCTTTCTTT.

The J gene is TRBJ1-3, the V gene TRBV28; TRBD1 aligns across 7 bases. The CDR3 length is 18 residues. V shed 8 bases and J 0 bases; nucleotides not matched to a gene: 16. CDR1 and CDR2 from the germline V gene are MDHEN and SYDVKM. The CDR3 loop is CASGRLDGQANSGNTIYF. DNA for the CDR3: TGTGCCAGCGGACGACTTGATGGACAGGCGAACTCTGGAAACACCATATATTTT.

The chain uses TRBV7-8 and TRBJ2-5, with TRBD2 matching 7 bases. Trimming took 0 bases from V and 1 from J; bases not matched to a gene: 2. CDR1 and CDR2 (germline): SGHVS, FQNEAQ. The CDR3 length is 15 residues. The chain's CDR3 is CASSLAGRVQETQYF. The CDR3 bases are TGTGCCAGCAGCTTAGCGGGGAGGGTCCAAGAGACCCAGTACTTC.

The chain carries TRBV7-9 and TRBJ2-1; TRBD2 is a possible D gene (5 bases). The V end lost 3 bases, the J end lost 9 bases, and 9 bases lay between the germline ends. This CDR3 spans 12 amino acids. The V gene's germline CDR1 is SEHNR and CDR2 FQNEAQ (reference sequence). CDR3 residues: CASSFLAVEQFF. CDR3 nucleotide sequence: TGTGCCAGCAGCTTTCTAGCTGTTGAGCAGTTCTTC.

The CDR3 coding sequence is TGCGCCAGCAGGGAGGATATCGTGGGCCTCGGATACGAGCAGTACTTC. Encoded protein: CASREDIVGLGYEQYF. The chain combines TRBV5-1 with TRBJ2-7, with D perhaps matching TRBD2 (5 bases). V shed 5 bases and J shed 4 bases, with 22 bases lying between them. The CDR3 extends over 16 amino acids. Germline V CDR1 and CDR2: SGHRS, YFSETQ.

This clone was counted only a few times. DNA of the CDR3: TGTGCCAGCAGCTTGAACACCATGAACACTGAAGCTTTCTTT. Residues: CASSLNTMNTEAFF. The V and J genes are TRBV11-2 and TRBJ1-1, with D hard to call. Per the germline V gene, CDR1 is SGHAT and CDR2 is FQNNGV. The CDR3 runs 14 residues. V lost 3 bases, J lost 0 bases, and 8 bases lay in between.

The CDR3 region has the DNA TGTGCCAGCAGCTTATGGAGCGGGAGTGCCAAAAACATTCAGTACTTC. Protein sequence: CASSLWSGSAKNIQYF. The V and J genes are TRBV7-9 and TRBJ2-4; 8 bases line up with TRBD2. J was trimmed by 1 base and V by 2 bases; bases with no gene match: 4. This CDR3 is 16 amino acids long. Germline V CDR1 and CDR2: SEHNR, FQNEAQ (reference sequence). The variable domain in full, completed from reference TRBV7-9 and TRBJ2-4, reads DTGVSQNPRHKITKRGQNVTFRCDPISEHNRLYWYRQTLGQGPEFLTYFQNEAQLEKSRLLSDRFSAERPKGSFSTLEIQRTEQGDSAMYLCASSLWSGSAKNIQYFGAGTRLSVL.

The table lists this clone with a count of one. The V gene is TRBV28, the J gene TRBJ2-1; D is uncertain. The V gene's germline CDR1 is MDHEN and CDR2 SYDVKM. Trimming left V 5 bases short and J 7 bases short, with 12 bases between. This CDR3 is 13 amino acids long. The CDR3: CASSLPVGNEQFF. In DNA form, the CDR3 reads TGTGCCAGCAGTCTCCCCGTTGGAAATGAGCAGTTCTTC.

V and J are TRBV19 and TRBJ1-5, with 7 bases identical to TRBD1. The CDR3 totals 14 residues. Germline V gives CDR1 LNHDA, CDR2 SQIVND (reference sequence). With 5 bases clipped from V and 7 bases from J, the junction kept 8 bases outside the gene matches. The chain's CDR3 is CASSYEGARQPQHF. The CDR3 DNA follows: TGTGCCAGTAGTTATGAGGGGGCGCGACAGCCCCAGCATTTT. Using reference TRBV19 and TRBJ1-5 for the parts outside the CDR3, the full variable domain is DGGITQSPKYLFRKEGQNVTLSCEQNLNHDAMYWYRQDPGQGLRLIYYSQIVNDFQKGDIAEGYSVSREKKESFPLTVTSAQKNPTAFYLCASSYEGARQPQHFGDGTRLSIL.

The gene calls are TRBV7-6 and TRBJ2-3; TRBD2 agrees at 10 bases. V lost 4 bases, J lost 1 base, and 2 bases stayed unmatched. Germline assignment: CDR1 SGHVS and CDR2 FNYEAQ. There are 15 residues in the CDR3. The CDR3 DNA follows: TGTGCCAGCAGCTCAACTAGCGGGGGCACAGATACGCAGTATTTT. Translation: CASSSTSGGTDTQYF.

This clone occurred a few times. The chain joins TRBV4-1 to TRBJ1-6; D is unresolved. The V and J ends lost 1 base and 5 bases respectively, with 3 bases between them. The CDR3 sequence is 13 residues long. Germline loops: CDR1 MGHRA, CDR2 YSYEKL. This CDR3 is CASSQANNSPLHF. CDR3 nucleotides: TGCGCCAGCAGCCAAGCAAATAATTCACCCCTCCACTTT.

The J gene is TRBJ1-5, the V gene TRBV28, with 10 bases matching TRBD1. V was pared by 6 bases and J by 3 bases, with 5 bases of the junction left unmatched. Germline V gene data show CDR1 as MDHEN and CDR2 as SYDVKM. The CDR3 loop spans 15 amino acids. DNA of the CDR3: TGTGCCAGCAGGGCGACAGGGGGCTACAATCAGCCCCAGCATTTT. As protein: CASRATGGYNQPQHF.

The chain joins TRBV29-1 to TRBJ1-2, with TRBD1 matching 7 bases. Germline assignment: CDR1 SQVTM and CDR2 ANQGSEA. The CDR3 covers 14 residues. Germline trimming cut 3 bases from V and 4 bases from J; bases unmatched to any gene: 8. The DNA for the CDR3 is TGCAGCGTTGAGTTGGGACAGACCACCTATGGCTACACCTTC. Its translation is CSVELGQTTYGYTF.

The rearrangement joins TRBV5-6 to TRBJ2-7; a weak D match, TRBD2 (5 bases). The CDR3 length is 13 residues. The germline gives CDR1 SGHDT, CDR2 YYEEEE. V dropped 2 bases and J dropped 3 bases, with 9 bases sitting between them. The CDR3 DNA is TGTGCCAGCAGCTTTCGGGGATTCTACGAGCAGTACTTC. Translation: CASSFRGFYEQYF.

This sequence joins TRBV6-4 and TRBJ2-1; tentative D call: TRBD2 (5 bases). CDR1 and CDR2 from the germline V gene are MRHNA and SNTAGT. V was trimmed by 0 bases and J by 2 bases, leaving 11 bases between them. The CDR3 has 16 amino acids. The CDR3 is CASSDSNERPYNEQFF. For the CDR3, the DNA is TGTGCCAGCAGTGACTCGAACGAGCGGCCCTACAATGAGCAGTTCTTC.

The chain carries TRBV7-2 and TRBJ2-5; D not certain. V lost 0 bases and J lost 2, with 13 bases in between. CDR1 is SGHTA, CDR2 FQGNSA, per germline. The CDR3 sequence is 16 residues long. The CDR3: CASSLAQSDLQETQYF. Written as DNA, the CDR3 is TGTGCCAGCAGCTTAGCACAGAGCGACTTACAAGAGACCCAGTACTTC.

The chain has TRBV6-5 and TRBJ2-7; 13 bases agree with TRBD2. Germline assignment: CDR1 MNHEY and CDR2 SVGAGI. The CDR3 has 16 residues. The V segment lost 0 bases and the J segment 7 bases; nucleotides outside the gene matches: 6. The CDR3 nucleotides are TGTGCCAGCAGTTACTCGGGACTAGCGGGATCTAGGGAGCAGTACTTC. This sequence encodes CASSYSGLAGSREQYF.